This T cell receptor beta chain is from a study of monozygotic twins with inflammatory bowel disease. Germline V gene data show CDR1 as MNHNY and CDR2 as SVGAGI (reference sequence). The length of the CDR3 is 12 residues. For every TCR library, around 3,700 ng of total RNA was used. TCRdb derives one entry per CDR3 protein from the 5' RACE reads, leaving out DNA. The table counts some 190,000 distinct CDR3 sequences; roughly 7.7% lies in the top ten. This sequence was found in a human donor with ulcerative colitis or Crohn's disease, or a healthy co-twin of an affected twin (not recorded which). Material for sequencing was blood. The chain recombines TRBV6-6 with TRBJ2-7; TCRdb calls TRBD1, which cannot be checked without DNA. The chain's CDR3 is CASWQGDYEQYF.